A single sample is the source of the 18 T cell receptor beta chains below, sequenced in a study of T cell changes during pregnancy in multiple sclerosis (dated by TCRdb to about 2019). Libraries were prepared through the immunoSEQ multiplex PCR assay. In its TCRdb copy, this immuneACCESS table keeps in-frame sequences only and misses some clones. Where compared with another copy, unresolved V genes explain less than half of these, and the others have no known cause. The sample table lists 70,000 to 90,000 clones, roughly 91% of them with a count of one. The top ten hold roughly 1% of the sample. This material consisted of peripheral blood, taken in the first trimester of pregnancy. These receptors all come from a female donor with multiple sclerosis, enrolled in a pregnancy study.

The chain uses TRBV4-2 and TRBJ2-3; TRBD2 might be the D (7 bases). This CDR3 spans 14 amino acids. V was trimmed by 4 bases and J by 2 bases, leaving 10 bases between them. Germline V gives CDR1 LGHNA, CDR2 YNFKEQ. CDR3 coding DNA: TGTGCCAGCAGCCGGGGGGGCGACACAGATACGCAGTATTTT. It encodes CASSRGGDTDTQYF.

This chain joins TRBV7-8 and TRBJ2-7; a possible D gene is TRBD1 (6 bases). Germline lookup yields CDR1 SGHVS and CDR2 FQNEAQ. The CDR3 runs 13 residues. The V gene lost 4 bases and the J gene lost 5 bases, with 12 bases spanning the gap. The CDR3 here is CASSSRQVHEQYF. The DNA for the CDR3 is TGTGCCAGCAGCTCCCGACAGGTACACGAGCAGTACTTC.

This rearrangement joins TRBV7-2 to TRBJ2-7, with TRBD2 matching over 12 bases. Germline CDR1 and CDR2: SGHTA and FQGNSA. This CDR3 region has 17 residues. V was clipped by 1 base and J by 5 bases; unmatched bases: 9. The CDR3: CASSLGLAGVRSDEQYF. CDR3 DNA sequence: TGTGCCAGCAGCTTAGGACTAGCGGGGGTACGGTCCGACGAGCAGTACTTC.

This chain uses TRBV27 with TRBJ2-2; 8 nucleotides line up with TRBD1. V shed 5 bases, J shed 1 base, and the junction held 9 bases outside the gene matches. There are 17 residues in the CDR3. Germline V gene data show CDR1 as MNHEY and CDR2 as SMNVEV (reference sequence). This CDR3 is CASSKLPGQVNTGELFF. For the CDR3, the DNA is TGTGCCAGCAGTAAGTTACCGGGACAGGTGAACACCGGGGAGCTGTTTTTT.

V gene TRBV21-1 combines with J gene TRBJ2-1; the table's D call TRBD1 went unverified against the DNA. TRBV21-1 is described as a pseudogene. The CDR3 consists of 17 residues. CDR3 residues: CASSKDRDRILYNEQFF. In nucleotides, the CDR3 is TGTGCCAGCAGCAAAGATAGAGACAGGATTCTCTACAATGAGCAGTTCTTC.

The chain combines TRBV7-2 with TRBJ1-3, with 7 bases aligning to TRBD1. Germline V CDR1 and CDR2: SGHTA, FQGNSA. V was clipped by 5 bases and J by 0 bases; unmatched bases: 4. The CDR3 contains 15 residues. CDR3: CASSQGGYSGNTIYF. Written as DNA, the CDR3 is TGTGCCAGCAGCCAAGGGGGCTACTCTGGAAACACCATATATTTT.

V usage is TRBV2 and J usage is TRBJ2-1, with D possibly TRBD1 on 5 matching bases. This CDR3 has 15 amino acids. Germline V gene data show CDR1 as SNHLY and CDR2 as FYNNEI. Deletions cut 5 bases from V and 8 bases from J, with 19 bases between. The CDR3 DNA is TGTGCCAGCAGTAGGTTGGCAGGGAATGGGGATGAGCAGTTCTTC. It specifies CASSRLAGNGDEQFF.

The genes are TRBV9 and TRBJ1-3, with no clear D. The CDR3 contains 13 residues. Germline lookup yields CDR1 SGDLS and CDR2 YYNGEE. V gave up 0 bases and J gave up 4 bases, with 5 bases separating them. The CDR3 nucleotides are TGTGCCAGCAGCGTAGGAGAGGGAAACACCATATATTTT. Translating gives CASSVGEGNTIYF.

The chain joins TRBV6-1 to TRBJ1-1; D is ambiguous. CDR1 and CDR2 from the germline V gene are MNHNS and SASEGT. The CDR3 runs 13 residues. V gave up 3 bases and J gave up 4 bases, with 9 bases separating them. The CDR3 DNA follows: TGTGCCAGCAGTGATCCCCCAATCACTGAAGCTTTCTTT. This encodes CASSDPPITEAFF.

This rearrangement joins TRBV9 to TRBJ2-7, with 9 bases fitting TRBD2. Germline trimming cut 2 bases from V and 4 bases from J; bases unmatched to any gene: 7. Germline assignment: CDR1 SGDLS and CDR2 YYNGEE. There are 15 residues in the CDR3. The CDR3 nucleotides read TGTGCCAGCAGCGTGTCTCAAAGCGGGAGGTACGAGCAGTACTTC. It translates to CASSVSQSGRYEQYF.

This clone came up a few times. The chain recombines TRBV7-9 with TRBJ1-2; D not resolved. Looked up from germline, CDR1 is SEHNR and CDR2 is FQNEAQ (reference sequence). The CDR3 loop spans 11 amino acids. V was clipped by 5 bases and J by 7 bases, with 8 bases between them. The CDR3 reads CASSVTVGYTF. The CDR3 DNA reads TGTGCCAGCAGCGTGACTGTTGGCTACACCTTC.

The rearrangement links TRBV6-6 to TRBJ2-3, with D possibly being TRBD1 (5 bases). The CDR3 covers 14 residues. Germline CDR1 reads MNHNY; CDR2 reads SVGAGI (reference sequence). With 6 bases removed from V and 1 base from J, the gap between germline ends came to 11 bases. The CDR3, as DNA: TGTGCCAGCAGCCAAGTGACAGGCACAGATACGCAGTATTTT. Amino acids: CASSQVTGTDTQYF.

This chain links TRBV2 with TRBJ1-6; no firm D call. This CDR3 comprises 13 residues. The germline CDR1 and CDR2 sequences are SNHLY and FYNNEI. The ends were cut back, 6 bases at V and 8 bases at J, with 11 bases in the middle. CDR3 nucleotides: TGTGCCAGCAGCCGGGAAAGGGATTCACCCCTCCACTTT. Translated, it gives CASSRERDSPLHF. Full variable domain (missing parts from reference TRBV2 and TRBJ1-6): EPEVTQTPSHQVTQMGQEVILRCVPISNHLYFYWYRQILGQKVEFLVSFYNNEISEKSEIFDDQFSVERPDGSNFTLKIRSTKLEDSAMYFCASSRERDSPLHFGNGTRLTVT.

The chain couples TRBV11-3 to TRBJ2-5, with 8 nucleotides matching TRBD2. V lost 5 bases to trimming and J lost 2 bases; unmatched junction nucleotides: 7. CDR1 and CDR2 from the germline V gene are SGHNT and YENEEA. The CDR3 is 15 amino acids. Written as DNA, the CDR3 is TGTGCCAGCAGCACCCGGGGGGGGGCTCAAGAGACCCAGTACTTC. Residues: CASSTRGGAQETQYF.

The chain couples TRBV18 to TRBJ2-3; 10 positions match TRBD2. The CDR3 spans 16 residues. Trimming cost V 2 bases and J 4 bases; bases outside gene matches: 6. Germline lookup yields CDR1 KGHSH and CDR2 LQKENI. The CDR3 spells CASSPAKRGGPDTQYF. In DNA, the CDR3 is TGTGCCAGCTCACCAGCAAAGCGGGGGGGCCCAGATACGCAGTATTTT.

The V and J genes are TRBV6-6 and TRBJ2-4; TRBD1 matches at 7 bases. With 5 bases clipped from V and 0 bases from J, the junction kept 7 bases outside the gene matches. The germline V gene has CDR1 MNHNY and CDR2 SVGAGI (reference sequence). This CDR3 is 16 amino acids long. CDR3 sequence reads: CASSHGTAIAKNIQYF. The CDR3 region has the DNA TGTGCCAGCAGTCACGGGACAGCAATAGCCAAAAACATTCAGTACTTC.

The chain has TRBV2 and TRBJ1-4, with 11 bases that match TRBD1. Looked up from germline, CDR1 is SNHLY and CDR2 is FYNNEI. This CDR3 contains 14 residues. Germline trimming cut 6 bases from V and 8 bases from J; bases unmatched to any gene: 5. CDR3: CASSRGTGGEKLFF. The CDR3 DNA follows: TGTGCCAGCAGCCGCGGGACAGGGGGAGAAAAACTGTTTTTT.

The chain joins TRBV5-1 to TRBJ2-3, with 7 positions matching TRBD2. The J segment lost 2 bases and the V segment lost 1 base, leaving 10 bases of the junction unmatched. The CDR3 spans 17 residues. CDR1 and CDR2 from the germline V gene are SGHRS and YFSETQ. The CDR3 reads CASSLFNAGTTTDTQYF. DNA for the CDR3: TGCGCCAGCAGCTTGTTTAATGCCGGGACTACCACAGATACGCAGTATTTT.